This paragraph covers one T cell receptor (beta chain) sequence. There is no known antigen for this receptor. No quality values exist for individual bases; no much larger clone is one base distant. V is clipped by 0 bases and J by 2 bases, and the sequence between their germline boundaries is 12 bases long. There are 16 amino acids in the CDR3, from cysteine to phenylalanine inclusive. Only CDR3 DNA is held: 48 bases, read in frame from base 1. The germline V gene encodes CDR1 SGHTS and CDR2 YDEGEE. The sample is drawn from a study of T cell responses to AZD1222 COVID-19 vaccine (dated by TCRdb to 2020 to 2022). Describing the broader study: AZD1222 recipients with second doses at about 4 weeks or about 12 weeks were pooled, because spike-specific TCR depth and breadth did not differ between schedules. A total of over 230 trial participants underwent TCR sequencing, of whom some 210 received two doses of AZD1222 and about 25 received two doses of the MenACWY control vaccine. Trial participants were enrolled into age subgroups of 18-55, 56-69 and 70-plus years, which contained about 150, 27 and 61 TCR-sequenced participants, respectively.

The CDR3 regions of human TCRbeta chains were subjected to immunosequencing. The source study handled its data this way. Repertoire TCRs were matched against a reference library of SARS-CoV-2-specific TCRs generated with the MIRA antigen-specificity platform. Breadth meant the fraction of unique TCRs that were SARS-CoV-2-associated, whereas depth meant the fraction of total T cells that were SARS-CoV-2-associated. Using the MIRA data, each spike-specific TCR was mapped to the spike region that the TCR reacts to and placed in a CD4 or CD8 class. Log10-transformed breadth and depth values were compared by one-way ANOVA with Sidak's multiple comparisons tests. In its TCRdb copy, this immuneACCESS table keeps in-frame sequences only and misses some clones. Where compared with another copy, unresolved V genes explain less than half of these, and the others have no known cause. That table gives V, J and clone size, and the DNA gave D and trimming. The sample data list approximately 110,000 clones, and around 94% of these were observed just once. The top ten clones comprise 2.2% of the sample.

Summary of the overall study and its limitations: Conclusions about previously exposed vaccinees are limited, since just six AZD1222 recipients were seropositive for SARS-CoV-2 at baseline. Epitopes outside the regions mutated in the B.1.351 and B.1.1.7 variants were reportedly recognized by nearly half of the unique spike-specific TCRs. Because no day 14 peak-response samples were available, the repertoires could be characterized only after the peak T cell response. After two AZD1222 doses, spike-specific TCR breadth and depth were significantly higher than at day 0 and than in MenACWY recipients. The 56-69-year group was small, and its depth increase did not reach significance, likely because of low power. The whole spike protein was spanned by vaccine-associated CD4 TCRs, and dominant responses were seen in regions 160-218 and 743-854. Participants were mostly white British, with more females than males. The authors suggested clonal diversity may have been underestimated.

This sample's time point label indicates: baseline before first vaccination. Samples from vaccinated people were obtained from the UK trials COV001 and COV002, which included a single-blind randomized controlled phase 2/3 trial of AZD1222 (ChAdOx1 nCoV-19) in healthy adults. For TCRbeta chain sequencing, PBMC samples from trial participants were taken at day 0 and at day 28 after the second dose. Source: peripheral blood, taken on day 0 of AZD1222 vaccination. The rearranged chain carries TRBV5-8 and TRBJ1-5, with a weak D call of TRBD1 (5 bases match). The clonotype comes from an adult in good health. The CDR3: CASSLVWDDRNQPQHF. The sequenced DNA: TGTGCCAGCAGCTTGGTTTGGGACGATCGCAATCAGCCCCAGCATTTT.